One and the same sample provided the 14 T cell receptor beta chains below, sequenced in a study of blood T cell repertoires in COVID-19. The table came from immunoSEQ multiplex PCR; TCRdb's copy has only in-frame clones and leaves some out. The top ten hold roughly a sixth of the sample, which has about 27,000 clones, 90% to 95% seen once. The sequenced sample consisted of peripheral blood. Receptor source: a human donor with active COVID-19. The donor label of this sample is uncertain.

This clone appeared a few times. The J gene is TRBJ2-7, the V gene TRBV7-8; the D gene is possibly TRBD1 (7 bases). Germline lookup yields CDR1 SGHVS and CDR2 FQNEAQ. Trimming shortened V by 5 bases and J by 4 bases, and 12 bases separated the two germline ends. The CDR3 contains 13 residues. DNA for the CDR3: TGTGCCAGCAGCGGAGGGACAGTTTACGAGCAGTACTTC. Protein product: CASSGGTVYEQYF.

This clone appeared a single time. The chain has TRBV29-1 and TRBJ1-1, with 7 bases lining up with TRBD1. The CDR3 is 15 residues long. The junction had 14 bases not matched to a gene; V was cut back by 5 bases and J by 5 bases. Per germline, CDR1 SQVTM and CDR2 ANQGSEA. CDR3 coding DNA: TGCAGCGTTTCCGACAGGTCCCCCAGGGGGACTGAAGCTTTCTTT. Amino acid sequence: CSVSDRSPRGTEAFF.

The chain links TRBV6-6 to TRBJ2-1; the D gene is possibly TRBD2 (5 bases). Germline V gene sequence: CDR1 MNHNY, CDR2 SVGAGI (reference sequence). The CDR3 contains 13 residues. Deletions cut 2 bases from V and 8 bases from J, with 10 bases between. CDR3 sequence reads: CASSYDYLYEQFF. DNA of the CDR3: TGTGCCAGCAGTTACGACTATCTCTATGAGCAGTTCTTC.

The gene calls are TRBV20-1 and TRBJ2-7, with D unclear. CDR3 size: 11 residues. Trimming cost V 2 bases and J 5 bases, with 7 bases left between them. In germline, CDR1 is DFQATT, CDR2 SNEGSKA (reference sequence). The CDR3 DNA sequence: TGCAGTGCTAGAAGAGGTAACGAGCAGTACTTC. Its translation: CSARRGNEQYF.

Only one count was recorded for this clone. The chain carries TRBV27 and TRBJ2-7, with 12 bases aligning to TRBD2. Germline V gives CDR1 MNHEY, CDR2 SMNVEV (reference sequence). Trimming removed 6 bases from V and 6 bases from J; junction bases left unmatched: 6. This CDR3 has 14 amino acids. CDR3 sequence reads: CASSLAGGPREQYF. DNA of the CDR3: TGTGCCAGCAGCCTAGCGGGAGGGCCCCGCGAGCAGTACTTC.

The gene calls are TRBV18 and TRBJ2-7; 8 bases match TRBD1. Germline V gene sequence: CDR1 KGHSH, CDR2 LQKENI. Trimming took 4 bases from V and 4 from J; bases not matched to a gene: 12. This CDR3 contains 16 residues. The CDR3, as DNA: TGTGCCAGCTCACGCGGTACGACAGGGGTCCCGTACGAGCAGTACTTC. It encodes CASSRGTTGVPYEQYF.

In this sample, this clone turned up once. This chain links TRBV7-2 with TRBJ2-5, with 7 bases that match TRBD1. This CDR3 spans 15 amino acids. V was pared by 7 bases and J by 5 bases, with 13 bases of the junction left unmatched. The V gene's germline CDR1 is SGHTA and CDR2 FQGNSA. For the CDR3, the DNA is TGTGCCAGCACCGCGGACAGGACAAATTTGGAGACCCAGTACTTC. Residues: CASTADRTNLETQYF.

A note on this clone: Sequence at one end of the junction differs from germline and may be a read error. The chain links TRBV7-7 to TRBJ2-7; 11 nucleotides line up with TRBD1. The length of the CDR3 is 15 residues. The germline V gene has CDR1 SSHAT and CDR2 FNYEAQ (reference sequence). CDR3 DNA: TGTGCTAGCAGCTTAGGGACAGGGGGATCGGGGGAGCAGTACTTC. Protein product: CASSLGTGGSGEQYF.

This chain joins TRBV28 and TRBJ2-7; 7 nucleotides align to TRBD1. This CDR3 is 13 amino acids long. Germline CDR1 and CDR2: MDHEN and SYDVKM. Trimming took 3 bases from V and 2 from J; bases not matched to a gene: 1. For the CDR3, the DNA is TGTGCCAGCAGTTTGACAGGGCCCTACGAGCAGTACTTC. Its translation: CASSLTGPYEQYF. The full variable domain, with the rest looked up from reference TRBV28 and TRBJ2-7, is DVKVTQSSRYLVKRTGEKVFLECVQDMDHENMFWYRQDPGLGLRLIYFSYDVKMKEKGDIPEGYSVSREKKERFSLILESASTNQTSMYLCASSLTGPYEQYFGPGTRLTVT.

The gene calls are TRBV28 and TRBJ2-7; possibly TRBD2 for D (7 bases). This CDR3 is built from 14 residues. The germline CDR1 and CDR2 sequences are MDHEN and SYDVKM. V was trimmed by 6 bases and J by 4 bases, leaving 16 bases between them. The CDR3 coding sequence is TGTGCCAGCAGGGGGGCTAGCGGAACTTACGAGCAGTACTTC. It codes for CASRGASGTYEQYF.

CDR3 in DNA: TGTGCCAGCAGCTTAAGAGGTGGCTACACCTTC. Its protein is CASSLRGGYTF. The chain links TRBV11-3 to TRBJ1-2, with unresolved D. Germline CDR1 SGHNT, CDR2 YENEEA. Trimming left V 2 bases short and J 7 bases short, with 5 bases between. The CDR3 has 11 residues.

The rearrangement joins TRBV3-1 (or the pseudogene TRBV3-2) to TRBJ2-5; tentatively, D is TRBD2 (6 bases). This CDR3 spans 16 amino acids. V lost 4 bases and J lost 4, with 19 bases in between. CDR1 is LGHDT and CDR2 is YNNKEL in the germline V gene (reference sequence). The CDR3 DNA is TGTGCCAGCAGCCTTCCCGGGAGCCCGGGGTTAGAGACCCAGTACTTC. The encoded protein is CASSLPGSPGLETQYF.

J is TRBJ2-5 and V is TRBV19; D is undetermined. Trimming took off 5 bases at V and 0 bases at J, with 10 bases between the two ends. Germline CDR1 LNHDA, CDR2 SQIVND (reference sequence). This CDR3 has 14 residues. The chain's CDR3 is CASSPGPYQETQYF. The CDR3 nucleotides are TGTGCCAGTAGTCCTGGGCCCTACCAAGAGACCCAGTACTTC.

The rearrangement links TRBV2 to TRBJ1-2; no definite D call. Germline CDR1 and CDR2: SNHLY and FYNNEI. The CDR3 is 12 amino acids. Trimming shortened V by 4 bases and J by 4 bases, and 7 bases separated the two germline ends. CDR3 DNA: TGTGCCAGCAGTGTTGCGCTCTATGGCTACACCTTC. Its translation: CASSVALYGYTF.